The rows below give T cell receptor beta chains drawn from one sample of a study of T cell changes during pregnancy in multiple sclerosis. Clones were sequenced by immunoSEQ multiplex PCR, and TCRdb holds only the in-frame ones, with some missing. Among 45,000 to 70,000 clones, about 91% were seen once, and the ten largest hold approximately 0.21%. This sample comprised CD4+ T cells from peripheral blood mononuclear cells, obtained in the second trimester of pregnancy. Receptors originate from a female donor with multiple sclerosis, enrolled in a pregnancy study. Both conserved end residues are part of each CDR3. D genes are given only for firm matches. Only part of the rows carry a size: once, few, many, or a class if the clone is expanded.

>-|TRBD2|TRBV2|TRBJ2-1
CASSGFSGGADEQFF
TGTGCCAGCAGTGGGTTTAGCGGGGGGGCCGATGAGCAGTTCTTC
>-|-|TRBV29-1|TRBJ1-2
CSVPMAGDYGYTF
TGCAGCGTTCCCATGGCAGGGGACTATGGCTACACCTTC
>-|-|TRBV4-2|TRBJ1-5
CASSRGTAGQPQHF
TGTGCCAGCAGCCGCGGGACGGCCGGGCAGCCCCAGCATTTT
>-|TRBD2|TRBV9|TRBJ2-5
CASSISSGVGGETQYF
TGTGCCAGCAGCATCTCTAGCGGGGTGGGGGGAGAGACCCAGTACTTC
>-|-|TRBV28|TRBJ2-3
CASKGAMGTDTQYF
TGTGCCAGCAAAGGGGCAATGGGTACAGATACGCAGTATTTT
>-|-|TRBV30|TRBJ2-3
CAWTLNPDTQYF
TGTGCCTGGACCTTAAATCCCGATACGCAGTATTTT
>-|TRBD1|TRBV5-1|TRBJ1-2
CASSLEGYRGGYGYTF
TGCGCCAGCAGCTTGGAGGGCTACAGGGGCGGCTATGGCTACACCTTC
>-|-|TRBV2|TRBJ2-5
CASSINSQETQYF
TGTGCCAGCAGTATAAATAGTCAAGAGACCCAGTACTTC
>-|TRBD2|TRBV5-1|TRBJ2-3
CASSLGLAGIITDTQYF
TGCGCCAGCAGCTTGGGGCTAGCGGGGATTATCACAGATACGCAGTATTTT
>-|TRBD1|TRBV27|TRBJ1-5
CASSGTGLSNQPQHF
TGTGCCAGCAGTGGGACAGGTTTAAGCAATCAGCCCCAGCATTTT
>-|-|TRBV14|TRBJ2-7
CASSQPYSEQYF
TGTGCCAGCAGCCAACCTTACTCCGAGCAGTACTTC
>-|-|TRBV19|TRBJ1-1
CASTPDGGWTEAFF
TGTGCCAGCACCCCCGATGGAGGGTGGACTGAAGCTTTCTTT
>-|TRBD1|TRBV29-1|TRBJ1-5
CSVRDSAFNQPQHF
TGCAGCGTTCGGGACAGCGCTTTCAATCAGCCCCAGCATTTT
>once|TRBD1|TRBV5-5|TRBJ1-5
CASQQGVLSNQPQHF
TGTGCCAGCCAACAGGGGGTTCTTAGCAATCAGCCCCAGCATTTT
>-|-|TRBV5-1|TRBJ1-1
CASSQLQNTEAFF
TGCGCCAGCAGCCAACTACAGAACACTGAAGCTTTCTTT
>-|TRBD1|TRBV15|TRBJ1-1
CATSRGDRDTEAFF
TGTGCCACCAGCAGAGGAGACAGGGACACTGAAGCTTTCTTT
>-|TRBD1|TRBV28|TRBJ2-7
CASSPPTGAVYEQYF
TGTGCCAGCAGTCCGCCCACAGGGGCGGTTTACGAGCAGTACTTC
>-|-|TRBV11-2|TRBJ2-1
CASSPNGYNEQFF
TGTGCCAGCAGCCCTAACGGGTACAATGAGCAGTTCTTC
>-|-|TRBV6-5|TRBJ1-1
CASSSRGNTEAFF
TGTGCCAGCAGTTCCAGGGGTAACACTGAAGCTTTCTTT
>-|-|TRBV6-6|TRBJ1-5
CASDFGDMINQPQHF
TGTGCCAGCGATTTTGGGGACATGATCAATCAGCCCCAGCATTTT
>-|-|TRBV5-8|TRBJ2-7
CASSGTPIYEQYF
TGTGCCAGCAGCGGTACTCCCATCTACGAGCAGTACTTC
>-|-|TRBV5-6|TRBJ1-2
CASTPGHGAGGYTF
TGTGCCAGCACCCCGGGACACGGAGCTGGTGGCTACACCTTC
>-|TRBD2|TRBV18|TRBJ2-5
CASSRSGLAGQETQYF
TGTGCCAGCTCTCGCTCTGGACTAGCGGGGCAAGAGACCCAGTACTTC
>-|-|TRBV7-9|TRBJ2-1
CASSLIQGFVSYNEQFF
TGTGCCAGCAGCCTTATTCAGGGATTTGTCTCCTACAATGAGCAGTTCTTC
>-|-|TRBV5-1|TRBJ1-1
CASSLPQGRGRNTEAFF
TGCGCCAGCAGCTTGCCGCAGGGCAGGGGCCGGAACACTGAAGCTTTCTTT
>-|-|TRBV6-1|TRBJ2-7
CASSEAGQIYEQYF
TGTGCCAGCAGTGAAGCCGGACAGATCTACGAGCAGTACTTC
>once|-|TRBV2|TRBJ1-5
CASTWRGQPQHF
TGTGCCAGCACTTGGAGGGGTCAGCCCCAGCATTTT
>-|-|TRBV30|TRBJ1-6
CAWSVGQNSPLHF
TGTGCCTGGAGTGTGGGGCAAAATTCACCCCTCCACTTT
>-|TRBD1|TRBV19|TRBJ1-2
CAIGLTGGNGYTF
TGTGCCATCGGCCTGACAGGGGGAAATGGCTACACCTTC
>-|TRBD1|TRBV5-1|TRBJ1-2
CASSSGTGGYTF
TGCGCCAGCAGCTCCGGGACAGGGGGCTACACCTTC
>-|-|TRBV7-8|TRBJ1-5
CASSLAPLDRRVNQPQHF
TGTGCCAGCAGCTTAGCCCCCCTCGACAGGAGAGTCAATCAGCCCCAGCATTTT
>-|-|TRBV27|TRBJ1-6
CASSSTSNSPLHF
TGTGCCAGCAGTTCTACTTCTAATTCACCCCTCCACTTT
>-|TRBD1|TRBV30|TRBJ2-1
CAWSVKGGRGSQNEQFF
TGTGCCTGGAGTGTAAAAGGGGGCAGGGGATCCCAAAATGAGCAGTTCTTC
>-|TRBD1|TRBV18|TRBJ1-2
CASSETTGGIDYGYTF
TGTGCCAGCTCCGAGACGACAGGGGGGATAGACTATGGCTACACCTTC